The source of this TCR beta chain is a study of blood T cell repertoires in COVID-19. On the study more broadly: Specimens from acute and convalescent COVID-19 originated in the United States, Italy and Spain.

This clone was counted once. CDR3 size: 15 residues. Trimming took 7 bases from V and 3 from J; bases not matched to a gene: 8. Germline V gene lookup returns CDR1 MNHEY and CDR2 SVGAGI. Generated by immunoSEQ multiplex PCR, the TCRdb table keeps only in-frame clones and is missing some. The sample lists some 350,000 clones, 70% to 90% occurring once. A Seattle source enrolled patients during active infection and followed them longitudinally. The sequencing input was peripheral blood. The genes are TRBV6-5 and TRBJ1-1; TRBD1 aligns across 10 bases. The clonotype was recovered from a woman in her 30s with COVID-19, enrolled during active disease. Here the CDR3 reads CASTSTGQGDTEAFF. The CDR3 nucleotides read TGTGCCAGCACTAGTACCGGACAGGGGGACACTGAAGCTTTCTTT.